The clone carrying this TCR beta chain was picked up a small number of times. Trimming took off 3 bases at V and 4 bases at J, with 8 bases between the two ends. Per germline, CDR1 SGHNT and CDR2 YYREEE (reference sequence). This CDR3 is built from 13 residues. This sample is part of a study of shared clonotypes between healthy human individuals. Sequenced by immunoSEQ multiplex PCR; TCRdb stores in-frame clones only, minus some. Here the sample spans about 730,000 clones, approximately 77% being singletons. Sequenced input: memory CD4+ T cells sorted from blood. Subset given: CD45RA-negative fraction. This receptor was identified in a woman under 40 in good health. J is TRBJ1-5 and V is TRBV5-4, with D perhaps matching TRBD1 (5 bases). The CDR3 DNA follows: TGTGCCAGCAGCTGGGACGGGAATCAGCCCCAGCATTTT. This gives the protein CASSWDGNQPQHF.